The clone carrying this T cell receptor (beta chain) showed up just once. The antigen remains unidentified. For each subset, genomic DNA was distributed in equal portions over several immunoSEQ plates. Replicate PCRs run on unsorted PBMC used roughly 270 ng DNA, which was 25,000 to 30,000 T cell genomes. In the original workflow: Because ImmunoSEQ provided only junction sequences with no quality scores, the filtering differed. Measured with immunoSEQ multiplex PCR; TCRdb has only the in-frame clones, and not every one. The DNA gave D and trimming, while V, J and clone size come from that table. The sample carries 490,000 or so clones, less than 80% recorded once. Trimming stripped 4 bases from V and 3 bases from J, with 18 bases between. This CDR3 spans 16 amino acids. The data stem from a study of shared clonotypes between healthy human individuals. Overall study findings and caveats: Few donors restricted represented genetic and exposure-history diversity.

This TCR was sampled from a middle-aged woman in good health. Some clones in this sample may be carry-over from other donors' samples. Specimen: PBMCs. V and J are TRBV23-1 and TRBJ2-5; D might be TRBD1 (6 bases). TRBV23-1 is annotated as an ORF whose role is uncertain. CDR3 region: CASSPRDRRREETQYF. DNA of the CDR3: TGCGCCAGCAGTCCCCGAGACAGGAGAAGGGAAGAGACCCAGTACTTC.